One and the same sample provided the 24 T cell receptor beta chains below, sequenced in a study of beta chain features in type 1 diabetes. Expressed TCRB transcripts were sequenced, since all the RNA that had been isolated was reverse transcribed. The assay was immunoSEQ multiplex PCR, and TCRdb's table has in-frame clones only and misses some. Altogether fewer than 500,000 clones are present, 14% being singletons, with the ten largest covering roughly 0.033%. The sample was naive CD4+ T cells from blood. Every receptor here comes from a man younger than 40 in good health.

CDR3 protein: CASTLFSPGELFF. For the CDR3, the DNA is TGTGCCAGCACGCTATTCAGCCCCGGGGAGCTGTTTTTT. The chain employs TRBV7-2 and TRBJ2-2; D not certain. Trimming pared 7 bases from V and 6 bases from J, leaving 12 bases between. The CDR3 loop spans 13 amino acids. Germline CDR1 and CDR2: SGHTA and FQGNSA.

This clone was counted a few times. This chain uses TRBV7-9 with TRBJ1-2; D gene ambiguous. The CDR3 totals 16 residues. V was shortened by 1 base and J by 7 bases, with 19 bases between the two germline ends. The germline CDR1 and CDR2 sequences are SEHNR and FQNEAQ (reference sequence). CDR3 sequence (DNA): TGTGCCAGCAGCTTAGATCTGGACTATCAGTGGAGTGGCTACACCTTC. Translated, it gives CASSLDLDYQWSGYTF.

The chain recombines TRBV12-5 with TRBJ2-2; tentatively, D is TRBD2 (6 bases). The CDR3 spans 16 residues. Between the trimmed V and J ends, which lost 2 bases and 5 bases, there was a span of 15 bases. CDR1 and CDR2 (germline): LGHNT, FRNRAP. The CDR3 loop is CASGLSHPEGTGELFF. In DNA, the CDR3 is TGTGCTAGTGGTTTGTCGCACCCGGAGGGGACCGGGGAGCTGTTTTTT.

The chain has TRBV6-5 and TRBJ2-3; either TRBD1 or TRBD2 may fit D (6 bases each). The ends were cut back, 4 bases at V and 2 bases at J, with 13 bases in the middle. There are 15 residues in the CDR3. Per the germline V gene, CDR1 is MNHEY and CDR2 is SVGAGI. In nucleotides, the CDR3 is TGTGCCAGCAGTTCCCCCGGGGGCCCCACAGATACGCAGTATTTT. This sequence encodes CASSSPGGPTDTQYF.

A word on this clone: The identical CDR3 is also encoded by other nucleotide sequences in the sample. This chain joins TRBV27 and TRBJ1-2; D possibly corresponds to TRBD1 (6 bases). This CDR3 comprises 13 residues. Between the trimmed V and J ends, which lost 5 bases and 1 base, there was a span of 8 bases. Germline loops: CDR1 MNHEY, CDR2 SMNVEV (reference sequence). Written as DNA, the CDR3 is TGTGCCAGCAGTCTCAGGGGTAACTATGGCTACACCTTC. This gives the protein CASSLRGNYGYTF.

V is TRBV4-3 and J is TRBJ2-5; 9 bases agree with TRBD1. The CDR3 totals 14 residues. After removal of 3 bases from V and 5 bases from J, the junction contained 4 bases not matched to a gene. Germline CDR1 is LGHNA and CDR2 is YSLEER. CDR3 in amino acids: CASSQGQGGETQYF. The CDR3, as DNA: TGCGCCAGCAGCCAGGGACAGGGCGGCGAGACCCAGTACTTC.

In its sample, this clone was seen a few times. CDR3 protein: CASSQPTGPGETQYF. The CDR3 DNA is TGCGCCAGCAGTCAGCCGACAGGGCCTGGTGAGACCCAGTACTTC. V is TRBV23-1 and J is TRBJ2-5; TRBD1 matches at 7 bases. TRBV23-1 carries the ORF label, with uncertain function. The CDR3 spans 15 residues. J lost 5 bases, V lost 3 bases, and 9 bases had no gene match.

The rearrangement joins TRBV18 to TRBJ1-2, with D hard to call. The CDR3 loop spans 12 amino acids. Trimming removed 4 bases at V and 3 bases at J, with 6 bases between. The germline V gene has CDR1 KGHSH and CDR2 LQKENI. The CDR3 DNA sequence: TGTGCCAGCTCACTGATGGACTATGGCTACACCTTC. This gives the protein CASSLMDYGYTF. Full variable domain (remainder filled in from reference TRBV18 and TRBJ1-2): NAGVMQNPRHLVRRRGQEARLRCSPMKGHSHVYWYRQLPEEGLKFMVYLQKENIIDESGMPKERFSAEFPKEGPSILRIQQVVRGDSAAYFCASSLMDYGYTFGSGTRLTVV.

This rearrangement joins TRBV4-1 to TRBJ2-3; no definite D call. Germline V gene data show CDR1 as MGHRA and CDR2 as YSYEKL. Trimming shortened V by 2 bases and J by 2 bases, and 2 bases separated the two germline ends. This CDR3 comprises 12 residues. The CDR3 here is CASSQLTDTQYF. Here the CDR3 DNA reads TGCGCCAGCAGCCAACTCACAGATACGCAGTATTTT.

This clone was seen only a few times. The chain carries TRBV7-9 and TRBJ2-1; D possibly corresponds to TRBD2 (5 bases). The V end lost 2 bases, the J end lost 2 bases, and 7 bases lay between the germline ends. Germline V gene sequence: CDR1 SEHNR, CDR2 FQNEAQ (reference sequence). This CDR3 has 14 amino acids. The CDR3 is CASSLRETYNEQFF. CDR3 sequence (DNA): TGTGCCAGCAGCTTACGGGAAACCTACAATGAGCAGTTCTTC. Together with reference TRBV7-9 and TRBJ2-1, the CDR3 gives the full variable domain: DTGVSQNPRHKITKRGQNVTFRCDPISEHNRLYWYRQTLGQGPEFLTYFQNEAQLEKSRLLSDRFSAERPKGSFSTLEIQRTEQGDSAMYLCASSLRETYNEQFFGPGTRLTVL.

This chain joins TRBV29-1 and TRBJ1-1; TRBD1 might be the D (6 bases). The CDR3 loop spans 14 amino acids. The germline V and J ends were trimmed by 3 bases and 1 base, with 12 bases remaining between them. Germline values: CDR1 SQVTM, CDR2 ANQGSEA. The CDR3 nucleotides read TGCAGCGTTGACACACTCAGGGGGAACACTGAAGCTTTCTTT. Translated: CSVDTLRGNTEAFF. Drawing the rest from reference TRBV29-1 and TRBJ1-1, the complete variable domain is SAVISQKPSRDICQRGTSLTIQCQVDSQVTMMFWYRQQPGQSLTLIATANQGSEATYESGFVIDKFPISRPNLTFSTLTVSNMSPEDSSIYLCSVDTLRGNTEAFFGQGTRLTVV.

There are a few counts of this clone. The rearrangement links TRBV9 to TRBJ1-2; 8 bases are shared with TRBD1. The CDR3 length is 15 residues. V lost 0 bases and J lost 4; bases outside the gene matches: 5. CDR1 is SGDLS, CDR2 YYNGEE, per germline. The CDR3 DNA follows: TGTGCCAGCAGCGTAGGTTCAGGGGGCCCCTATGGCTACACCTTC. Encoded protein: CASSVGSGGPYGYTF.

This chain joins TRBV4-3 and TRBJ2-1, with D possibly being TRBD2 (7 bases). Germline V gives CDR1 LGHNA, CDR2 YSLEER. The CDR3 extends over 17 amino acids. The V end was cut by 1 base, the J end by 4 bases, with 17 bases between. CDR3 sequence: CASSQGIGGRGYNEQFF. CDR3 bases: TGCGCCAGCAGCCAAGGGATAGGTGGGAGGGGGTACAATGAGCAGTTCTTC.

The chain uses TRBV28 and TRBJ2-7, with D possibly being TRBD2 (10 bases). Per germline, CDR1 MDHEN and CDR2 SYDVKM. This CDR3 comprises 17 residues. Trimming removed 7 bases from V and 6 bases from J, with 28 bases in between. The CDR3 spells CASNPGTGMVAGGEQYV. The CDR3 DNA follows: TGTGCCAGCAACCCCGGGACAGGGATGGTAGCGGGAGGCGAGCAGTACGTC.

J is TRBJ2-7 and V is TRBV7-9; no clear D. This CDR3 spans 13 amino acids. Germline V CDR1 and CDR2: SEHNR, FQNEAQ (reference sequence). Trimming cost V 8 bases and J 0 bases, with 11 bases left between them. CDR3 nucleotides: TGTGCCAGCTCAACCCTGAGCTCCTACGAGCAGTACGTC. It yields the protein CASSTLSSYEQYV.

The chain recombines TRBV11-1 with TRBJ2-1, with TRBD1 identical over 9 bases. The CDR3 spans 15 residues. After removal of 6 bases from V and 1 base from J, the junction contained 4 bases not matched to a gene. Germline V gene data show CDR1 as SGHAT and CDR2 as FQDESV (reference sequence). The CDR3 nucleotides are TGTGCCAGCAGTCTGGACAGGGGTTCCTACAATGAGCAGTTCTTC. It encodes CASSLDRGSYNEQFF.

This clone was observed a handful of times. The gene calls are TRBV7-7 and TRBJ2-5; no definite D call. The CDR3 has 14 residues. With 4 bases removed from V and 4 bases from J, the gap between germline ends came to 13 bases. Germline V lookup: CDR1 SSHAT, CDR2 FNYEAQ (reference sequence). CDR3 residues: CASSSSGPRETQYF. DNA of the CDR3: TGTGCCAGCAGCTCATCCGGGCCCAGAGAGACCCAGTACTTC.

The chain couples TRBV2 to TRBJ1-4, with D possibly TRBD1 on 5 matching bases. The CDR3 extends over 15 amino acids. V lost 8 bases to trimming and J lost 8 bases, with 21 bases between them. Germline lookup yields CDR1 SNHLY and CDR2 FYNNEI. CDR3 residues: CASGGWGVLREKLFF. DNA of the CDR3: TGTGCCAGCGGAGGGTGGGGCGTCCTCAGGGAAAAACTGTTTTTT.

This clone was recorded at least ten times. The chain has TRBV30 and TRBJ1-2; D unclear. The CDR3 sequence is 9 residues long. The germline gives CDR1 GTSNPN, CDR2 SVGIG (reference sequence). Between the trimmed V and J ends, which lost 5 bases and 6 bases, there was a span of 4 bases. Here the CDR3 DNA reads TGTGCCTGGGGGCATGGCTACACCTTC. Translating it yields CAWGHGYTF. The full variable domain, in which reference TRBV30 and TRBJ1-2 provide the parts outside the CDR3, is SQTIHQWPATLVQPVGSPLSLECTVEGTSNPNLYWYRQAAGRGLQLLFYSVGIGQISSEVPQNLSASRPQDRQFILSSKKLLLSDSGFYLCAWGHGYTFGSGTRLTVV.

This clone was found a few times. The genes are TRBV27 and TRBJ2-2; no firm D call. The germline gives CDR1 MNHEY, CDR2 SMNVEV (reference sequence). The CDR3 contains 17 residues. Trimming took off 3 bases at V and 5 bases at J, with 19 bases between the two ends. CDR3 loop: CASSLRTALLGTGELFF. The DNA of the CDR3 is TGTGCCAGCAGTTTGAGGACGGCACTCTTAGGGACCGGGGAGCTGTTTTTT.

This clone was found a few times. J is TRBJ1-6 and V is TRBV29-1, with 9 bases matching TRBD1. From germline, CDR1 is SQVTM and CDR2 ANQGSEA. J gave up 2 bases and V 8 bases, and 25 bases lay outside the gene matches. The CDR3 covers 21 residues. CDR3 in DNA: TGCAGCTGGTTTTGGTCGAGAGACAGGGGGAGCCACCTGACCTATAATTCACCCCTCCACTTT. Translation gives CSWFWSRDRGSHLTYNSPLHF.

This chain joins TRBV7-3 and TRBJ2-1; the match to TRBD2 covers 8 bases. Germline loops: CDR1 SGHTA, CDR2 FQGTGA. The CDR3 spans 16 residues. J lost 5 bases, V lost 3 bases, and 9 bases had no gene match. The CDR3 is CASSLPGLGDHNEQFF. The CDR3 coding sequence is TGTGCCAGCAGCTTGCCGGGACTAGGGGACCACAATGAGCAGTTCTTC.

This clone was seen a handful of times. This rearrangement joins TRBV27 to TRBJ2-3; no clear D gene. The germline gives CDR1 MNHEY, CDR2 SMNVEV (reference sequence). Trimming removed 2 bases from V and 0 bases from J, with 9 bases in between. The CDR3 has 15 amino acids. This CDR3 reads CASSLRAASTDTQYF. The CDR3 DNA is TGTGCCAGCAGTTTACGGGCAGCAAGCACAGATACGCAGTATTTT.

The chain joins TRBV19 to TRBJ2-1; TRBD2 agrees at 11 bases. The J segment lost 5 bases and the V segment lost 3 bases, leaving 3 bases of the junction unmatched. The CDR3 consists of 15 residues. The germline CDR1 and CDR2 sequences are LNHDA and SQIVND (reference sequence). This CDR3 is CASSIGTSGHNEQFF. CDR3 sequence (DNA): TGTGCCAGTAGTATCGGGACTAGCGGACACAATGAGCAGTTCTTC. The full variable domain, in which reference TRBV19 and TRBJ2-1 provide the parts outside the CDR3, is DGGITQSPKYLFRKEGQNVTLSCEQNLNHDAMYWYRQDPGQGLRLIYYSQIVNDFQKGDIAEGYSVSREKKESFPLTVTSAQKNPTAFYLCASSIGTSGHNEQFFGPGTRLTVL.